Reported below is one T cell receptor (beta chain). The sample is drawn from a study of OX40 agonist ivuxolimab in advanced cancers. Using immunoSEQ multiplex PCR, the repertoire was profiled, and TCRdb retains in-frame clones only, with some absent. The sample has just over 30,000 clones, about 89% seen once; the top ten hold roughly 27%. J gave up 4 bases and V 2 bases, and 7 bases lay outside the gene matches. This CDR3 comprises 16 residues. Looked up from germline, CDR1 is MNHEY and CDR2 is SVGAGI. The material sequenced was CD4+ or CD8+ T cells sorted from blood, taken in a trial of the OX40 agonist ivuxolimab. This chain links TRBV6-5 with TRBJ1-5, with 8 bases lining up with TRBD1. The clonotype was recovered from an adult with an advanced solid tumor such as melanoma, head and neck, liver or kidney cancer. The CDR3 DNA reads TGTGCCAGCAGTTACCCAGGGGGCGAGGGTAATCAGCCCCAGCATTTT. This sequence encodes CASSYPGGEGNQPQHF.